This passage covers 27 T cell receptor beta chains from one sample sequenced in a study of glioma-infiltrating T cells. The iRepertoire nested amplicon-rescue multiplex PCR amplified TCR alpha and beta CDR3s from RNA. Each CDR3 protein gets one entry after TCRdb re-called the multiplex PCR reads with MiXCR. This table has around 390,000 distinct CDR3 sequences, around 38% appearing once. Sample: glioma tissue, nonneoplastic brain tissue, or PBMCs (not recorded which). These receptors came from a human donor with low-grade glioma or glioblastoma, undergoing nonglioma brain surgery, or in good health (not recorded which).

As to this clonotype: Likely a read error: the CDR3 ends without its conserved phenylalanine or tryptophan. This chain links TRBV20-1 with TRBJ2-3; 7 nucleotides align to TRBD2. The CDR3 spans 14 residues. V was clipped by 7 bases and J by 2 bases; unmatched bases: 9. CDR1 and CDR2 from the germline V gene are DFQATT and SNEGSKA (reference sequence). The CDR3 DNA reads TGCAGTGGGTCCGAGGGAGGGGACACAGATACGCAGTATCTT. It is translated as CSGSEGGDTDTQYL.

CDR3 in DNA: TGCGCCAGCAGCTTGAACGGGAGGTTCGACAATGAGCAGTTCTTC. Protein sequence: CASSLNGRFDNEQFF. This sequence joins TRBV5-1 and TRBJ2-1, with 7 positions matching TRBD2. Germline CDR1 reads SGHRS; CDR2 reads YFSETQ. This CDR3 is 15 amino acids long. J gave up 5 bases and V 1 base, and 6 bases lay outside the gene matches.

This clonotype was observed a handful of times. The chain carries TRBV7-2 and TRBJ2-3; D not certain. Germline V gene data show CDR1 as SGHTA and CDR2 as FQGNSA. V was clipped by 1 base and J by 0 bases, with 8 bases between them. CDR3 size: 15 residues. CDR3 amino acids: CASSLVRLSTDTQYF. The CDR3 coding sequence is TGTGCCAGCAGCTTAGTTAGACTTAGCACAGATACGCAGTATTTT.

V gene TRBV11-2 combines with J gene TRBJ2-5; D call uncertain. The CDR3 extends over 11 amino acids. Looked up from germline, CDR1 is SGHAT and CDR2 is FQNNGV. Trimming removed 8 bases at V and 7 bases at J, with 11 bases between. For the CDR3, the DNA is TGTGCCAGCTCTACGGGCAGGACCCAGTACTTC. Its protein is CASSTGRTQYF.

For the CDR3, the DNA is TGCAGTGCTAGAGATCCTCGGACACCGAAAGGCTACGAGCAGTACTTC. It yields the protein CSARDPRTPKGYEQYF. This chain joins TRBV20-1 and TRBJ2-7, with D perhaps TRBD1 (5 bases). This CDR3 has 16 residues. V lost 0 bases, J lost 3 bases, and 18 bases lay in between. Germline V gene data show CDR1 as DFQATT and CDR2 as SNEGSKA (reference sequence).

CDR3 bases: TGTGCCAGCAGTACCAGGACAGGGGGTCGATTAGCTTTCTTT. Its protein is CASSTRTGGRLAFF. The J gene is TRBJ1-1, the V gene TRBV12-3 or TRBV12-4; 10 nucleotides match TRBD1. The CDR3 runs 14 residues. V gave up 5 bases and J gave up 10 bases; unmatched junction bases: 10.

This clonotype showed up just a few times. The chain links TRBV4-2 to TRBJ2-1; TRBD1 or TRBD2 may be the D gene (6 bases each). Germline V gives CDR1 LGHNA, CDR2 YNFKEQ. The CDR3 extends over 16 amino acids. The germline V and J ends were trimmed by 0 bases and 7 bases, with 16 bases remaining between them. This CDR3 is CASSQDPRRGKNEQFF. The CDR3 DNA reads TGTGCCAGCAGCCAAGATCCAAGGAGGGGGAAAAATGAGCAGTTCTTC.

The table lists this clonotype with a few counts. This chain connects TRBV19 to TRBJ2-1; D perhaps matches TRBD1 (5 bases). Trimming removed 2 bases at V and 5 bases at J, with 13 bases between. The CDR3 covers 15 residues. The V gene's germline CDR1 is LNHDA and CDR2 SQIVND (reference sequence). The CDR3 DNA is TGTGCCAGTAGTATAATTCTCTGGGGCCACAATGAGCAGTTCTTC. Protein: CASSIILWGHNEQFF.

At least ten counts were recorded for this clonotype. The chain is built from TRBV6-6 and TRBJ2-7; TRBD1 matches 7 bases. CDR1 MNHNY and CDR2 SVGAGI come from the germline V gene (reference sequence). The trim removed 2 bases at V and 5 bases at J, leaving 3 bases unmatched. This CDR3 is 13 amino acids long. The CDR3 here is CASSYTGDDEQYF. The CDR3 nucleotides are TGTGCCAGCAGTTACACAGGGGACGACGAGCAGTACTTC.

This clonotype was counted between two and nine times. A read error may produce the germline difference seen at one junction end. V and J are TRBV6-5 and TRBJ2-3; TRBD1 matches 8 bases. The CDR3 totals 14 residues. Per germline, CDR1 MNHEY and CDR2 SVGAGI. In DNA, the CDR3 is TGTGCCATCAGTACAGGGGGGAGGACAGATACGCAGTATTTT. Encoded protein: CAISTGGRTDTQYF.

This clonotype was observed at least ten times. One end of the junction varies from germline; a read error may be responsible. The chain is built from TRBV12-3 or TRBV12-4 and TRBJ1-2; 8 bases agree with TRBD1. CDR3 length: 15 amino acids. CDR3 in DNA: TGTGCCAGCAGCTTAGCAGGACAGGGCAACTATGGCTACACCTTC. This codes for CASSLAGQGNYGYTF.

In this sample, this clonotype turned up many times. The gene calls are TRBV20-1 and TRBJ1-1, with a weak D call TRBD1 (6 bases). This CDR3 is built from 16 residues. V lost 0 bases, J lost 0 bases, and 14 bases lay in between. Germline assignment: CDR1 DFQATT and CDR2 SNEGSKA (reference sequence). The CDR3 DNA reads TGCAGTGCTAGAGATCGGTCAGGGGCCATGAACACTGAAGCTTTCTTT. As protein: CSARDRSGAMNTEAFF.

CDR3 sequence: CASSLPDYEQYF. DNA for the CDR3: TGTGCCAGCAGTTTGCCGGACTACGAGCAGTACTTC. The V and J genes are TRBV28 and TRBJ2-7; D is undetermined. CDR1 and CDR2 (germline): MDHEN, SYDVKM. V lost 3 bases to trimming and J lost 3 bases, with 6 bases between them. CDR3 size: 12 residues. The whole variable domain, remainder taken from reference TRBV28 and TRBJ2-7, is DVKVTQSSRYLVKRTGEKVFLECVQDMDHENMFWYRQDPGLGLRLIYFSYDVKMKEKGDIPEGYSVSREKKERFSLILESASTNQTSMYLCASSLPDYEQYFGPGTRLTVT.

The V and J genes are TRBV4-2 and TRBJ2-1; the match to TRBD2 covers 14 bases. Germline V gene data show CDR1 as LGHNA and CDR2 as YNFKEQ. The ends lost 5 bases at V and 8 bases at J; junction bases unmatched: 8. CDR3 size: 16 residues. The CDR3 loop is CASSLEGLAGVYEQFF. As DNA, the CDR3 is TGTGCCAGCAGCTTGGAGGGACTAGCGGGAGTCTATGAGCAGTTCTTC.

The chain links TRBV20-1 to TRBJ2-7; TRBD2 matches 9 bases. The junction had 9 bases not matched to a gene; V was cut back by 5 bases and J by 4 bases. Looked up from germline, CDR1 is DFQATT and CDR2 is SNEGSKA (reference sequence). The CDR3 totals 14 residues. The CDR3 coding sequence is TGCAGTGCTCGGCCCCCAGCGGGAGGTTACGAGCAGTACTTC. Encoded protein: CSARPPAGGYEQYF.

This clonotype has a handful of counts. The CDR3 sequence is CASRTQDSPLHF. CDR3 nucleotide sequence: TGTGCCAGCAGAACGCAAGATTCACCCCTCCACTTT. The genes are TRBV7-9 and TRBJ1-6; D is uncertain. This CDR3 has 12 residues. The V and J ends lost 6 bases and 8 bases respectively, with 8 bases between them. CDR1 is SEHNR and CDR2 is FQNEAQ in the germline V gene (reference sequence).

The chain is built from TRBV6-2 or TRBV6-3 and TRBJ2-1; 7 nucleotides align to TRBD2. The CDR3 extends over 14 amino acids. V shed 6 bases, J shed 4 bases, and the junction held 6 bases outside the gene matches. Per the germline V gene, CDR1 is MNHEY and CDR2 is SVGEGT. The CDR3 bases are TGTGCCAGCAGGCTCGTCGGGGGGTACAATGAGCAGTTCTTC. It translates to CASRLVGGYNEQFF.

Here the CDR3 reads CASSVSLSPTEAFF. The CDR3 nucleotides read TGTGCCAGCAGCGTGAGCTTATCCCCCACTGAAGCTTTCTTT. This rearrangement joins TRBV7-2 to TRBJ1-1, with D unclear. Trimming shortened V by 5 bases and J by 4 bases, and 14 bases separated the two germline ends. CDR1 is SGHTA, CDR2 FQGNSA, per germline. CDR3 length: 14 residues.

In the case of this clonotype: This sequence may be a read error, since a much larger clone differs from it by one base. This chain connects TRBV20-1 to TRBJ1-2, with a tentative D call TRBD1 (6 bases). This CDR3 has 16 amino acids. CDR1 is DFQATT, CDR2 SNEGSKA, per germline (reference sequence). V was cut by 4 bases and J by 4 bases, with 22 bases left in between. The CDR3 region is CSAKRDGGGAGYGYTF. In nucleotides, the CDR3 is TGCAGTGCTAAAAGAGACGGTGGGGGGGCCGGCTATGGCTACACCTTC.

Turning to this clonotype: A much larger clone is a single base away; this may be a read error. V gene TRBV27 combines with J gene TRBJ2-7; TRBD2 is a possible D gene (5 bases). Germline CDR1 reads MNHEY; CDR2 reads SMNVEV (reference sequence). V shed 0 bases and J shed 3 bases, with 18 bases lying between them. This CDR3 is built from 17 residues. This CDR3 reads CASSLSSKASTFYEQYF. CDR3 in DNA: TGTGCCAGCAGTTTATCGTCCAAGGCTAGCACCTTCTACGAGCAGTACTTC.

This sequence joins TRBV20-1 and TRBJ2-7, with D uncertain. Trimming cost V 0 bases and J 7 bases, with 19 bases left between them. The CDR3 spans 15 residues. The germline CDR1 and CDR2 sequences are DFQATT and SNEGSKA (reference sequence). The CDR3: CSARDRQFPSREQYF. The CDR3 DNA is TGCAGTGCTAGAGATCGCCAGTTTCCTAGTAGGGAGCAGTACTTC.

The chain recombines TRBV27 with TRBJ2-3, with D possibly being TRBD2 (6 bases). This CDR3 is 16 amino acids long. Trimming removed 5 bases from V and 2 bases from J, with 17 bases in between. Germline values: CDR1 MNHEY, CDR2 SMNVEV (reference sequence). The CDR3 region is CASSARVSGITDTQYF. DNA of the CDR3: TGTGCCAGCAGTGCCCGGGTTAGCGGAATCACAGATACGCAGTATTTT.

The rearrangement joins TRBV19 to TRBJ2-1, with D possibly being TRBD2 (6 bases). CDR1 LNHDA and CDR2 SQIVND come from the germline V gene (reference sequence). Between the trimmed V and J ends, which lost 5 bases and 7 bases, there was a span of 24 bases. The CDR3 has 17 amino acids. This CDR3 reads CASSSLTIGRDGNEQFF. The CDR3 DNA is TGTGCCAGTAGTTCGTTGACTATCGGGAGAGACGGTAATGAGCAGTTCTTC.

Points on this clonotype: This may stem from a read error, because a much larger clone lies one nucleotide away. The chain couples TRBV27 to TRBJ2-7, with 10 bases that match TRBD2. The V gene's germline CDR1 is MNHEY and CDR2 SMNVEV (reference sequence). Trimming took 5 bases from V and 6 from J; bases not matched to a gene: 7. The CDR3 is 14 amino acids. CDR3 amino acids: CASSDSGRFSEQYF. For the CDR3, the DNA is TGTGCCAGCAGTGATAGCGGGAGGTTTAGCGAGCAGTACTTC.

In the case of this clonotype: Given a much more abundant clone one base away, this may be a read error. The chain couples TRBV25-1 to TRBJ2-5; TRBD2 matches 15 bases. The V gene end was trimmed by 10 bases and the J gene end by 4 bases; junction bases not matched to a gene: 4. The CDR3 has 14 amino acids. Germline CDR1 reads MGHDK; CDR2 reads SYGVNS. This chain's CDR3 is CANGLAGGSETQYF. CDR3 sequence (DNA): TGTGCCAACGGACTAGCGGGAGGGTCAGAGACCCAGTACTTC.

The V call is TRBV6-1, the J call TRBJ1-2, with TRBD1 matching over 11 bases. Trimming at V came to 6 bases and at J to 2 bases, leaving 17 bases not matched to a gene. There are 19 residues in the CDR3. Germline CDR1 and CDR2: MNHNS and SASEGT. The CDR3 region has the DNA TGTGCCAGCAGAGGGGCGGGACAGGGGGGGAAACTTCGGAACTATGGCTACACCTTC. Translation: CASRGAGQGGKLRNYGYTF.

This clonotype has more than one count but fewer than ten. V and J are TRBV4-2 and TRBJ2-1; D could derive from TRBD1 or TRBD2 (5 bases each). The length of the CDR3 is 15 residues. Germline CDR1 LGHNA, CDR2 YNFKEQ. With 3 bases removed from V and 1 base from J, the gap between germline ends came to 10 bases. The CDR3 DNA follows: TGTGCCAGCAGCCAGGGACGGGATTCCTACAATGAGCAGTTCTTC. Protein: CASSQGRDSYNEQFF.